Only a few counts were recorded for the clone carrying this TCR beta chain. These data are taken from a study of T-cell reconstitution after alpha-beta-depleted transplantation in children. The TCRbeta library incorporated unique molecular identifiers. TCRdb analysed the PCR reads with MiXCR anew, one entry per CDR3 protein. This sample has 400,000 to 500,000 distinct CDR3 sequences, with under 13% found just once. The CDR3 is made up of 13 amino acids. Germline CDR1 reads SQVTM; CDR2 reads ANQGSEA. V was pared by 7 bases and J by 5 bases, with 16 bases between. The source is a human donor who donated a stem cell graft to a child with acute myeloid leukemia. The genes are TRBV29-1 and TRBJ2-3; D gene unclear. Sample: PBMCs from the stem cell graft donor, taken from the stem cell graft. CDR3 residues: CSAPGVGGDTQYF. DNA of the CDR3: TGCAGCGCCCCTGGGGTCGGTGGAGATACGCAGTATTTT.